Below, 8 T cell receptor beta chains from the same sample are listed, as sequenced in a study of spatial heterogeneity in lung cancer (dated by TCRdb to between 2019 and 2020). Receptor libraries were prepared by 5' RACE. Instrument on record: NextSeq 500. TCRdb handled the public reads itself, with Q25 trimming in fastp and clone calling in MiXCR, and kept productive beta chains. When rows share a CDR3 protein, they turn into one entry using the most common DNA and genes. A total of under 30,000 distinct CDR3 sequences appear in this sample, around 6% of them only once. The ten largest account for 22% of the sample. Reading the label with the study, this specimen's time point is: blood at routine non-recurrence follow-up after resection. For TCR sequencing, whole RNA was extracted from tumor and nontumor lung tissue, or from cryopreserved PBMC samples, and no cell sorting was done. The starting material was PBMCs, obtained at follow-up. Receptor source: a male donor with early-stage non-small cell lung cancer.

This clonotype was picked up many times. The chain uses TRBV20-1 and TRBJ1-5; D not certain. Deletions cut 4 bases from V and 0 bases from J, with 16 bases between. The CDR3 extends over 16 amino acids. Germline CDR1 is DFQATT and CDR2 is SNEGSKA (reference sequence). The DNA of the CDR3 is TGCAGTGCTACCCCCGCGGTAGTTCATAGCAATCAGCCCCAGCATTTT. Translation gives CSATPAVVHSNQPQHF.

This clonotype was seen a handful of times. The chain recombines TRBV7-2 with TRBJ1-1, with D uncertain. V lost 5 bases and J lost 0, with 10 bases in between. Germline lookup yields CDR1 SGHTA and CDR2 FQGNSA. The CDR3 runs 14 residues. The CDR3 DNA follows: TGTGCCAGCAGCCAACAGACTATGAACACTGAAGCTTTCTTT. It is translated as CASSQQTMNTEAFF.

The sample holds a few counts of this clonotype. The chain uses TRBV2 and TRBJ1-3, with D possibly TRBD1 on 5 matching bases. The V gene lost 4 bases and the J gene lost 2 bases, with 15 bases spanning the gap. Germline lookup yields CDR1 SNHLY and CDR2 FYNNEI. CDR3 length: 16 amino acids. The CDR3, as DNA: TGTGCCAGCAGTGCGACGCCTCAGGGTCCTGGAAACACCATATATTTT. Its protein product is CASSATPQGPGNTIYF.

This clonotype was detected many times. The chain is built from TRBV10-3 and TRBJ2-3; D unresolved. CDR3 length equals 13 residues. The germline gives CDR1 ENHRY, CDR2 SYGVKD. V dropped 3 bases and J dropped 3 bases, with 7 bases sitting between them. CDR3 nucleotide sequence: TGTGCCATCAGTGAAACACCGACAGATACGCAGTATTTT. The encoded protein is CAISETPTDTQYF.

This chain's CDR3 is CASSHRGLAGGSETQYF. CDR3 nucleotides: TGTGCCAGCAGTCACCGGGGACTAGCGGGAGGGTCGGAGACCCAGTACTTC. This chain joins TRBV12-3 or TRBV12-4 and TRBJ2-5; TRBD2 agrees at 16 bases. The CDR3 runs 17 residues. Trimming cost V 5 bases and J 5 bases; bases outside gene matches: 8.

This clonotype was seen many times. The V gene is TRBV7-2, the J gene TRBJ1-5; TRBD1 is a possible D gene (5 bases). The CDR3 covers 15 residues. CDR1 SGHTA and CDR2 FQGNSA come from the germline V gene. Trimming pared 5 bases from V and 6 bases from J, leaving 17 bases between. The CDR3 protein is CASSPRDSGSQPQHF. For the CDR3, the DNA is TGTGCCAGCAGCCCAAGGGACTCCGGGTCTCAGCCCCAGCATTTT.

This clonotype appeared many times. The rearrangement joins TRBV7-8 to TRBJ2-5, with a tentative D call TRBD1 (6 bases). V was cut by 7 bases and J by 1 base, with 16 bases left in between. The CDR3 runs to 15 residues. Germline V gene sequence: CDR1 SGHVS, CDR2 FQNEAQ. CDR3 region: CASTRYWGPQETQYF. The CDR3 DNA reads TGTGCCAGCACCCGATACTGGGGGCCCCAAGAGACCCAGTACTTC.

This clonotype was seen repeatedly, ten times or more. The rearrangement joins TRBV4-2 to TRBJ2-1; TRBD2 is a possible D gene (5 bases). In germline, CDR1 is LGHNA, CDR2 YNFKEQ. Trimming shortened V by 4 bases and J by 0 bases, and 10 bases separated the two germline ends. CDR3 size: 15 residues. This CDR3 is CASSPDSYSYNEQFF. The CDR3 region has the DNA TGTGCCAGCAGCCCGGACTCCTACTCCTACAATGAGCAGTTCTTC.